This T cell receptor (beta chain) appears in the sequencing data of a study of blood T cells in healthy people across ages. On this clonotype itself: Antigen specificity is unknown.

Germline V gene sequence: CDR1 KGHDR, CDR2 SFDVKD. The V end lost 4 bases, the J end lost 2 bases, and 10 bases lay between the germline ends. CDR3 size: 14 residues. Study conclusions and caveats: Naive CD4+ cell counts and diversity both ran higher in long-lived than in aged donors. Roughly linearly, TCR beta diversity per million T cells fell as age increased.

A second PCR of 7 to 11 cycles used a sample-barcoded 5' primer and a J-beta primer mix. TCRdb passed the 5' RACE reads through MiXCR, listing each CDR3 protein once. Of more than 550,000 distinct CDR3 sequences in the sample, 22% were seen once. The chain links TRBV24-1 to TRBJ2-5; a weak D match, TRBD2 (6 bases). The sequenced sample was blood. This clonotype originated in a man aged 65 to 85 in good health. The CDR3 loop is CATSEAGFQETQYF. CDR3 DNA: TGTGCCACCAGTGAGGCGGGATTTCAAGAGACCCAGTACTTC.